These 9 T cell receptor beta chains originate from one sample sequenced in a study of spatial heterogeneity in lung cancer. Overall study results and limits: Tumors with more nonsynonymous mutations had more expanded intratumoral alpha and beta TCRs.

The time point was: sample taken at primary tumor resection. TCRdb processed the 5' RACE reads anew with MiXCR; each CDR3 protein has one entry. The sample has about 13,000 distinct CDR3 sequences; 3% to 4.5% are singletons. No cognate antigen is known for these TCRs. The sample in question was lung tumor tissue, obtained at surgery. These receptors all stem from a male donor with early-stage non-small cell lung cancer.

On this clonotype itself: A much larger clonotype is one base distant, so this may be a read error. The chain couples TRBV2 to TRBJ1-3; D uncertain. CDR1 SNHLY and CDR2 FYNNEI come from the germline V gene. The CDR3 has 12 residues. CDR3 in amino acids: CASGGGGNTIYF. The CDR3 DNA is TGCGCCAGCGGTGGCGGAGGAAACACCATATATTTT.

This clonotype was observed many times. The genes are TRBV29-1 and TRBJ2-2; D assignment may be TRBD1 or TRBD2 (5 bases each). CDR1 and CDR2 (germline): SQVTM, ANQGSEA. The CDR3 is 14 residues long. The ends were cut back, 7 bases at V and 0 bases at J, with 12 bases in the middle. CDR3 sequence: CSGLRDPNTGELFF. CDR3 DNA: TGCAGCGGGCTCCGGGACCCGAACACCGGGGAGCTGTTTTTT.

Ten or more counts support this clonotype. This chain uses TRBV20-1 with TRBJ2-5; 12 positions agree with TRBD2. J was trimmed by 3 bases and V by 3 bases; bases with no gene match: 8. The CDR3 runs 16 residues. CDR1 is DFQATT and CDR2 is SNEGSKA in the germline V gene (reference sequence). CDR3 sequence reads: CSASTYRLAGEETQYF. The CDR3 nucleotides are TGCAGTGCTAGTACCTATCGACTAGCGGGAGAAGAGACCCAGTACTTC.

This clonotype was observed at least ten times. This chain joins TRBV6-6 and TRBJ2-5; 10 bases match TRBD1. The CDR3 has 13 residues. Germline CDR1 reads MNHNY; CDR2 reads SVGAGI (reference sequence). Trimming cost V 6 bases and J 2 bases; bases outside gene matches: 0. CDR3 nucleotides: TGTGCCAGCAGGGACAGGGGGCAAGAGACCCAGTACTTC. This encodes CASRDRGQETQYF.

This clonotype has at least ten counts. The chain couples TRBV20-1 to TRBJ1-1; tentative D call: TRBD1 (6 bases). CDR1 is DFQATT, CDR2 SNEGSKA, per germline (reference sequence). The CDR3 loop spans 14 amino acids. Trimming cost V 2 bases and J 1 base, with 11 bases left between them. The CDR3 reads CSARTGHQNTEAFF. CDR3 sequence (DNA): TGCAGTGCTAGAACGGGACACCAGAACACTGAAGCTTTCTTT.

By share of the sample, this clonotype is medium-sized. The chain carries TRBV20-1 and TRBJ1-1; TRBD1 is a possible D gene (6 bases). The CDR3 totals 11 residues. The V gene's germline CDR1 is DFQATT and CDR2 SNEGSKA (reference sequence). CDR3 in DNA: TGCAGCGCAAGGGGGGACACTGAAGCTTTCTTT. It yields the protein CSARGDTEAFF.

This clonotype was seen many times. The chain joins TRBV3-1 to TRBJ2-4; D call uncertain. CDR3 length: 14 amino acids. Germline lookup yields CDR1 LGHDT and CDR2 YNNKEL (reference sequence). V dropped 2 bases and J dropped 1 base, with 6 bases sitting between them. The CDR3 DNA reads as TGTGCCAGCAGCCAAACGAATGCCAAAAACATTCAGTACTTC. Protein sequence: CASSQTNAKNIQYF.

This clonotype has a count of ten or more. The chain carries TRBV5-1 and TRBJ2-1, with a tentative D call TRBD2 (5 bases). Germline loops: CDR1 SGHRS, CDR2 YFSETQ. Deletions cut 1 base from V and 9 bases from J, with 23 bases between. The CDR3 spans 17 residues. The CDR3 bases are TGCGCCAGCAGCTTGACTCTACCCACCCGGGGAAGCGGTGAGCAGTTCTTC. The encoded protein is CASSLTLPTRGSGEQFF.

This clonotype was recorded at least ten times. The J gene is TRBJ1-2, the V gene TRBV20-1, with 7 bases identical to TRBD1. Germline V lookup: CDR1 DFQATT, CDR2 SNEGSKA (reference sequence). The CDR3 extends over 14 amino acids. J lost 0 bases, V lost 3 bases, and 4 bases had no gene match. The CDR3 protein is CSASGTASNYGYTF. The DNA of the CDR3 is TGCAGTGCTAGCGGGACAGCTTCTAACTATGGCTACACCTTC.